This TCR beta chain was sequenced for a study of cytomegalovirus exposure and HLA in healthy donors. Findings of the study overall: Earlier analysis yielded a pattern in which most TCR beta V segments were productive about 90% or about 30% of the time. Several of the most significant clusters were apparently associated with common viral pathogens in a later analysis. Presence/absence analyses treated sequencing depth as roughly uniform across donors.

Researchers ran the PCR with 60 Vbeta and 13 Jbeta primers. Profiled with immunoSEQ multiplex PCR; TCRdb holds only in-frame clones, not every one. The sample consists of about 160,000 clones, about 60% of them appearing once. V dropped 4 bases and J dropped 4 bases, with 8 bases sitting between them. The germline CDR1 and CDR2 sequences are LNHDA and SQIVND (reference sequence). The length of the CDR3 is 13 residues. This clone has more than one count but fewer than ten. Its cognate antigen is unknown. Nominally healthy donors provided the samples, though records likely missed some immune exposures. This TCR was recovered from a woman aged 60-70 years in good health and CMV-seropositive. The sample consisted of PBMCs. The chain uses TRBV19 and TRBJ1-3; D might be TRBD1 (5 bases). The CDR3 sequence is CASSRRGGNTIYF. In nucleotides, the CDR3 is TGTGCCAGTAGTAGAAGGGGCGGAAACACCATATATTTT.